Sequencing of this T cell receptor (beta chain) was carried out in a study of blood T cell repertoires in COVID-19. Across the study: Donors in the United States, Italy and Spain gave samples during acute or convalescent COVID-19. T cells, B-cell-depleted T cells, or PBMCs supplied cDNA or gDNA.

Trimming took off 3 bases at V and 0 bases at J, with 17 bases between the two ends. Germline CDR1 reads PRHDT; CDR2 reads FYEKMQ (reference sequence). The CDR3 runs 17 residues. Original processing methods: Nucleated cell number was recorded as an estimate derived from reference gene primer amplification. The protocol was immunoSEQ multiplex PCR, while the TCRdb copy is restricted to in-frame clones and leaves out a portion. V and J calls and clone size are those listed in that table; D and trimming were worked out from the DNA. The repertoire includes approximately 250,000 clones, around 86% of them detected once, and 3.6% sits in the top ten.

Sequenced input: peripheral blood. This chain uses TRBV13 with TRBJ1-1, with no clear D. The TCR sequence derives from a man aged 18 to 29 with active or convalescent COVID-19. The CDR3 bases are TGTGCCAGCAGCTTTACAACAGACGGATCGATGAACACTGAAGCTTTCTTT. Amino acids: CASSFTTDGSMNTEAFF.